This T cell receptor beta chain was documented in a study of shared clonotypes between healthy human individuals. This clone was found once. Its antigen remains unknown. Study-wide findings and caveats: The diversity represented, both genetic and in exposure history, was limited by few donors. Clonotypes not shared had lower generation probabilities than those common to all four donors.

Donors comprised only Caucasian adults living in Nashville, Tennessee. This CDR3 region has 13 residues. Germline CDR1 is GTSNPN and CDR2 is SVGIG (reference sequence). The V end lost 2 bases, the J end lost 2 bases, and 8 bases lay between the germline ends. In the study's own analysis: Owing to the provision of junction-only sequences devoid of quality scores by immunoSEQ, filtering differed. The method was immunoSEQ multiplex PCR; TCRdb's version includes in-frame clones alone and lacks a portion of them. For V, J and clone size, that table is used; D and trimming come from the DNA. There are some 980,000 clones in the sample; 76% occur only once, and approximately 1.5% lies in the top ten.

The receptor was isolated from a man aged 18 to 29 in good health. The sequencing input was memory CD4+ T cells sorted from blood. Subset given: CD45RA-negative fraction. The chain recombines TRBV30 with TRBJ2-3, with D hard to call. This CDR3 reads CAWSQPPTDTQYF. The CDR3 DNA reads as TGTGCCTGGAGTCAGCCACCCACAGATACGCAGTATTTT.